What follows are 19 T cell receptor beta chains derived from one specimen sequenced in a study of patients and donors after allogeneic stem cell transplantation. Using its own MiXCR run on the RT-PCR reads, TCRdb lists one record per CDR3 protein. The repertoire holds 800,000 to 1,000,000 distinct CDR3 sequences, with more than 15% as singletons. What was sequenced was blood, either unsorted or a sorted T cell fraction (not recorded which). All receptors derive from a human donor who was either an allogeneic HSCT recipient or a stem cell or donor lymphocyte infusion donor (not recorded which). It is not recorded whose cells these are; they may come from a transplant donor.

The chain has TRBV2 and TRBJ2-2, with a weak D call TRBD2 (7 bases). V shed 9 bases and J shed 5 bases, with 25 bases lying between them. CDR3 length: 17 amino acids. CDR1 is SNHLY, CDR2 FYNNEI, per germline. CDR3 residues: CARGKPFAGAGTGELFF. The CDR3 bases are TGTGCCAGAGGAAAACCCTTTGCGGGGGCCGGAACCGGGGAGCTGTTTTTT.

This clonotype has just a few counts. The chain links TRBV29-1 to TRBJ2-1; D call uncertain. Germline CDR1 and CDR2: SQVTM and ANQGSEA. This CDR3 region has 12 residues. The V gene lost 3 bases and the J gene lost 11 bases, with 14 bases spanning the gap. The CDR3: CSVDPPVRQQFF. CDR3 bases: TGCAGCGTTGACCCCCCCGTGCGTCAGCAGTTCTTC.

This chain uses TRBV11-3 with TRBJ2-1, with D hard to call. CDR3 length: 17 amino acids. From germline, CDR1 is SGHNT and CDR2 YENEEA. Trimming removed 5 bases at V and 0 bases at J, with 17 bases between. The chain's CDR3 is CASSPSFVLSSYNEQFF. The CDR3 bases are TGTGCCAGCAGCCCGTCCTTCGTACTTAGCTCCTACAATGAGCAGTTCTTC.

This chain links TRBV6-1 with TRBJ1-5; 7 nucleotides match TRBD1. The CDR3 is 14 residues long. After removal of 6 bases from V and 5 bases from J, the junction contained 7 bases not matched to a gene. Germline V gene lookup returns CDR1 MNHNS and CDR2 SASEGT. The CDR3 is CASSTGQSHQPQHF. The CDR3 DNA sequence: TGTGCCAGCAGCACGGGACAGTCACATCAGCCCCAGCATTTT.

The chain links TRBV5-1 to TRBJ2-7; 9 bases agree with TRBD1. The CDR3 runs to 15 residues. The germline V gene has CDR1 SGHRS and CDR2 YFSETQ. Losses at the gene ends were 4 bases for V and 6 bases for J; bases not matched to a gene: 11. The CDR3 region is CASSLTGGLRFEQYF. The CDR3 DNA reads TGCGCCAGCAGCCTGACAGGGGGGTTGAGATTCGAGCAGTACTTC.

The chain has TRBV20-1 and TRBJ1-5; the D gene is possibly TRBD1 (6 bases). Germline V gene data show CDR1 as DFQATT and CDR2 as SNEGSKA (reference sequence). The V gene lost 6 bases and the J gene lost 3 bases, with 15 bases spanning the gap. This CDR3 comprises 14 residues. The CDR3 here is CSAPGQGFNQPQHF. The CDR3 DNA follows: TGCAGTGCCCCGGGGCAGGGGTTCAATCAGCCCCAGCATTTT.

This rearrangement joins TRBV6-2 or TRBV6-3 to TRBJ2-1; TRBD2 agrees at 9 bases. This CDR3 is built from 13 residues. Trimming at V came to 7 bases and at J to 6 bases, leaving 4 bases not matched to a gene. CDR1 is MNHEY, CDR2 SVGEGT, per germline. CDR3 amino acids: CASMAGGLNEQFF. Written as DNA, the CDR3 is TGTGCCAGCATGGCGGGGGGGCTCAATGAGCAGTTCTTC.

This clonotype has just a few counts. The chain carries TRBV6-2 or TRBV6-3 and TRBJ2-2, with a possible D match to TRBD2 (5 bases). The CDR3 runs 19 residues. Deletions cut 2 bases from V and 3 bases from J, with 22 bases between. Germline CDR1 and CDR2: MNHEY and SVGEGT. The CDR3 sequence is CASSYPFFHGEIHTGELFF. The CDR3 coding sequence is TGTGCCAGCAGTTACCCCTTTTTCCACGGGGAAATACACACCGGGGAGCTGTTTTTT.

This clonotype was counted ten times or more. The chain couples TRBV29-1 to TRBJ1-3, with D uncertain. Trimming removed 6 bases from V and 0 bases from J, with 9 bases in between. The CDR3 has 13 residues. CDR1 is SQVTM and CDR2 is ANQGSEA in the germline V gene. CDR3 nucleotide sequence: TGCAGCGTCCCTCGGGGCTCTGGAAACACCATATATTTT. Protein sequence: CSVPRGSGNTIYF.

This clonotype has a count of ten or more. The V gene is TRBV3-1, the J gene TRBJ2-1, with 10 bases aligning to TRBD2. V was clipped by 5 bases and J by 3 bases; unmatched bases: 4. Germline lookup yields CDR1 LGHDT and CDR2 YNNKEL (reference sequence). CDR3 size: 15 residues. The CDR3 coding sequence is TGTGCCAGCAGCTCTAGCGGGGGAGGCTACAATGAGCAGTTCTTC. It is translated as CASSSSGGGYNEQFF.

The chain carries TRBV11-2 and TRBJ2-1, with 9 positions matching TRBD2. The CDR3 is 16 residues long. V shed 5 bases, J shed 5 bases, and the junction held 10 bases outside the gene matches. The germline V gene has CDR1 SGHAT and CDR2 FQNNGV. CDR3: CASSPLAGGRHNEQFF. Here the CDR3 DNA reads TGTGCCAGCAGCCCCCTCGCGGGGGGGCGCCACAATGAGCAGTTCTTC.

This clonotype showed up just a few times. The J gene is TRBJ1-2, the V gene TRBV6-5; the match to TRBD1 covers 7 bases. J was trimmed by 5 bases and V by 0 bases; bases with no gene match: 6. The germline V gene encodes CDR1 MNHEY and CDR2 SVGAGI. The CDR3 totals 15 residues. CDR3 coding DNA: TGTGCCAGCAGTTACTCGCCGGGACAGTATTATGGCTACACCTTC. Its translation is CASSYSPGQYYGYTF.

This clonotype was detected only a few times. This chain links TRBV5-6 with TRBJ2-1; the D gene is possibly TRBD2 (5 bases). V lost 4 bases and J 9 bases, leaving 11 bases between the germline ends. Germline lookup yields CDR1 SGHDT and CDR2 YYEEEE. The length of the CDR3 is 12 residues. CDR3 sequence (DNA): TGTGCCAGCAGCCTGGAGGAACGTGAGCAGTTCTTC. Translating it yields CASSLEEREQFF.

The chain joins TRBV3-1 to TRBJ2-2; 7 bases are shared with TRBD1. The CDR3 has 16 residues. The V segment lost 9 bases and the J segment 0 bases; nucleotides outside the gene matches: 10. The germline gives CDR1 LGHDT, CDR2 YNNKEL (reference sequence). For the CDR3, the DNA is TGTGCCAGTGCCGACAGGGAATACGCGAACACCGGGGAGCTGTTTTTT. Encoded protein: CASADREYANTGELFF.

This clonotype was seen a handful of times. V is TRBV28 and J is TRBJ2-4; no clear D. Germline values: CDR1 MDHEN, CDR2 SYDVKM. Deletions cut 6 bases from V and 7 bases from J, with 13 bases between. The CDR3 totals 13 residues. DNA of the CDR3: TGTGCCAGCAGGGGCCCAGACGCGAACATTCAGTACTTC. This encodes CASRGPDANIQYF. The full variable domain, in which reference TRBV28 and TRBJ2-4 provide the parts outside the CDR3, is DVKVTQSSRYLVKRTGEKVFLECVQDMDHENMFWYRQDPGLGLRLIYFSYDVKMKEKGDIPEGYSVSREKKERFSLILESASTNQTSMYLCASRGPDANIQYFGAGTRLSVL.

This clonotype was recorded a few times. The chain has TRBV4-3 and TRBJ2-1, with TRBD1 matching over 10 bases. The CDR3 is 15 residues long. The V and J ends lost 1 base and 6 bases, in that order; junction bases with no gene match: 3. CDR1 is LGHNA, CDR2 YSLEER, per germline. The CDR3 DNA follows: TGCGCCAGCAGCCAAGGGACAGGGGGAGGCAATGAGCAGTTCTTC. Translation: CASSQGTGGGNEQFF.

The V gene is TRBV2, the J gene TRBJ2-2, with D perhaps matching TRBD1 (6 bases). The CDR3 is 15 residues long. Germline values: CDR1 SNHLY, CDR2 FYNNEI. Trimming pared 4 bases from V and 6 bases from J, leaving 15 bases between. CDR3 coding DNA: TGTGCCAGCAGTGGCACAGGGAAAGGCGCCGGGGAGCTGTTTTTT. Residues: CASSGTGKGAGELFF.

The gene calls are TRBV12-3 or TRBV12-4 and TRBJ2-1, with unresolved D. Deletions cut 6 bases from V and 6 bases from J, with 9 bases between. CDR3 length: 12 residues. CDR3: CASRLSSNEQFF. CDR3 DNA: TGTGCCAGCAGGCTAAGTAGCAATGAGCAGTTCTTC.

The chain couples TRBV7-3 to TRBJ1-1, with D perhaps TRBD1 (5 bases). The V gene lost 1 base and the J gene lost 1 base, with 13 bases spanning the gap. The CDR3 is 16 residues long. Germline CDR1 SGHTA, CDR2 FQGTGA. The chain's CDR3 is CASSLSGRVENTEAFF. CDR3 nucleotides: TGTGCCAGCAGCTTAAGTGGCAGGGTTGAGAACACTGAAGCTTTCTTT. Supplemented by reference TRBV7-3 and TRBJ1-1, the full variable domain reads GAGVSQTPSNKVTEKGKYVELRCDPISGHTALYWYRQSLGQGPEFLIYFQGTGAADDSGLPNDRFFAVRPEGSVSTLKIQRTERGDSAVYLCASSLSGRVENTEAFFGQGTRLTVV.